These 23 T cell receptor beta chains originate from one sample sequenced in a study of shared clonotypes between healthy human individuals. Profiling relied on immunoSEQ multiplex PCR, and the TCRdb table lists in-frame clones only, not all of them. The table has under 650,000 clones, 96% seen once. The sequenced material came from naive CD4+ T cells sorted from blood. Subset: CD45RA+ positively selected. Every receptor here comes from a woman in her thirties in good health.

This clone appeared a single time. V usage is TRBV5-4 and J usage is TRBJ2-1, with 11 bases that match TRBD2. Germline V gives CDR1 SGHNT, CDR2 YYREEE (reference sequence). V shed 4 bases and J 3 bases; nucleotides not matched to a gene: 3. The CDR3 runs to 15 residues. The CDR3 sequence is CASSATSGSYNEQFF. As DNA, the CDR3 is TGTGCCAGCAGCGCTACTAGCGGGAGCTACAATGAGCAGTTCTTC.

The chain uses TRBV2 and TRBJ2-5; TRBD1 agrees at 9 bases. V lost 8 bases, J lost 8 bases, and 6 bases stayed unmatched. The CDR3 covers 12 residues. Germline V gene lookup returns CDR1 SNHLY and CDR2 FYNNEI. CDR3 in amino acids: CASSRTGDTQYF. CDR3 coding DNA: TGTGCCAGCTCGCGGACAGGGGACACCCAGTACTTC.

This rearrangement joins TRBV5-1 to TRBJ2-2; D may correspond to TRBD1 or TRBD2 (5 bases each). CDR3 length: 16 amino acids. The germline gives CDR1 SGHRS, CDR2 YFSETQ. V lost 3 bases and J lost 5, with 17 bases in between. CDR3 in DNA: TGCGCCAGCAGCTCGACCGAGGGGATCGGGACCGGGGAGCTGTTTTTT. It yields the protein CASSSTEGIGTGELFF.

In its sample, this clone was seen once. The chain has TRBV7-8 and TRBJ1-2; 7 positions agree with TRBD1. This CDR3 spans 16 amino acids. Germline V gene lookup returns CDR1 SGHVS and CDR2 FQNEAQ. Trimming removed 8 bases from V and 1 base from J; junction bases left unmatched: 13. Here the CDR3 reads CASRKTGDTVNYGYTF. CDR3 DNA: TGTGCCAGCCGGAAAACAGGGGACACCGTTAACTATGGCTACACCTTC.

The chain uses TRBV7-2 and TRBJ2-2; 15 nucleotides line up with TRBD2. V trimming: 5 bases; J trimming: 1 base; junction bases outside the gene matches: 5. Germline V gene lookup returns CDR1 SGHTA and CDR2 FQGNSA. The CDR3 is 18 amino acids. The CDR3: CASSLGLAGGVNTGELFF. In DNA, the CDR3 is TGTGCCAGCAGCCTCGGACTAGCGGGAGGGGTGAACACCGGGGAGCTGTTTTTT.

This sequence joins TRBV30 and TRBJ2-7; 10 positions match TRBD1. Per germline, CDR1 GTSNPN and CDR2 SVGIG (reference sequence). V was clipped by 2 bases and J by 2 bases; unmatched bases: 9. The CDR3 totals 16 residues. The CDR3 DNA is TGTGCCTGGAGTAAACTAGACAGGGGGCCCCCCTACGAGCAGTACTTC. Protein product: CAWSKLDRGPPYEQYF.

V and J are TRBV10-1 and TRBJ2-7, with 8 bases aligning to TRBD1. The CDR3 is made up of 16 amino acids. V lost 8 bases to trimming and J lost 0 bases; unmatched junction nucleotides: 12. Germline V gene sequence: CDR1 WNHNN, CDR2 SYGVQD (reference sequence). The CDR3, as DNA: TGCGCCAGCTTCTCCGGGTGGCAGGGGGCCTCCTACGAGCAGTACTTC. Residues: CASFSGWQGASYEQYF.

This clone has just one count. The rearrangement links TRBV6-5 to TRBJ2-1; 9 nucleotides agree with TRBD1. The CDR3 covers 14 residues. CDR1 MNHEY and CDR2 SVGAGI come from the germline V gene. V shed 9 bases and J 6 bases; nucleotides not matched to a gene: 9. This CDR3 is CASLRGQGSNEQFF. CDR3 in DNA: TGTGCCAGTCTAAGGGGACAGGGTAGCAATGAGCAGTTCTTC.

The chain joins TRBV5-8 to TRBJ1-1; perhaps TRBD1 as D (5 bases). Per the germline V gene, CDR1 is SGHTS and CDR2 is YDEGEE. V dropped 2 bases and J dropped 5 bases, with 10 bases sitting between them. The CDR3 loop spans 13 amino acids. The CDR3 sequence: CASSFRGETEAFF. CDR3 sequence (DNA): TGTGCCAGCAGCTTTCGGGGGGAGACTGAAGCTTTCTTT.

The rearrangement links TRBV28 to TRBJ1-1, with a possible D match to TRBD1 (6 bases). The V end was cut by 3 bases, the J end by 5 bases, with 10 bases between. CDR3 size: 13 residues. The V gene's germline CDR1 is MDHEN and CDR2 SYDVKM. The CDR3 loop is CASSLRGWTEAFF. In DNA, the CDR3 is TGTGCCAGCAGTTTGAGGGGGTGGACTGAAGCTTTCTTT. Supplemented by reference TRBV28 and TRBJ1-1, the full variable domain reads DVKVTQSSRYLVKRTGEKVFLECVQDMDHENMFWYRQDPGLGLRLIYFSYDVKMKEKGDIPEGYSVSREKKERFSLILESASTNQTSMYLCASSLRGWTEAFFGQGTRLTVV.

The J gene is TRBJ2-3, the V gene TRBV11-1; no firm D call. Per the germline V gene, CDR1 is SGHAT and CDR2 is FQDESV (reference sequence). The germline V and J ends were trimmed by 5 bases and 0 bases, with 3 bases remaining between them. The CDR3 sequence is 12 residues long. CDR3 sequence: CASSISTDTQYF. In nucleotides, the CDR3 is TGTGCCAGCAGCATCAGCACAGATACGCAGTATTTT.

V gene TRBV9 combines with J gene TRBJ2-6; no definite D call. The CDR3 is 16 residues long. Deletions cut 0 bases from V and 0 bases from J, with 7 bases between. The germline V gene has CDR1 SGDLS and CDR2 YYNGEE. The CDR3 loop reads CASSVVSSSGANVLTF. CDR3 nucleotide sequence: TGTGCCAGCAGCGTAGTATCAAGCTCTGGGGCCAACGTCCTGACTTTC.

This clone was seen just once. The chain is built from TRBV11-1 and TRBJ2-3; 8 positions agree with TRBD2. The germline V gene has CDR1 SGHAT and CDR2 FQDESV (reference sequence). The CDR3 has 15 amino acids. J gave up 6 bases and V 2 bases, and 7 bases lay outside the gene matches. Written as DNA, the CDR3 is TGTGCCAGCAGCTTAACCGGGAGGGCGGCCGATACGCAGTATTTT. Translating it yields CASSLTGRAADTQYF. Filled out from reference TRBV11-1 and TRBJ2-3, the complete variable domain reads EAEVAQSPRYKITEKSQAVAFWCDPISGHATLYWYRQILGQGPELLVQFQDESVVDDSQLPKDRFSAERLKGVDSTLKIQPAELGDSAMYLCASSLTGRAADTQYFGPGTRLTVL.

DNA of the CDR3: TGTGCCAGCAGCTTTAAGGGGGGCAGGGAGTTATCAGATACGCAGTATTTT. Translating gives CASSFKGGRELSDTQYF. The chain has TRBV7-9 and TRBJ2-3; D is possibly TRBD1 or TRBD2 (6 bases each). This CDR3 contains 17 residues. The germline gives CDR1 SEHNR, CDR2 FQNEAQ (reference sequence). V was cut by 3 bases and J by 4 bases, with 20 bases left in between.

This clone showed up just once. This rearrangement joins TRBV7-8 to TRBJ2-7, with D perhaps TRBD1 or TRBD2 (5 bases each). This CDR3 region has 13 residues. CDR1 is SGHVS and CDR2 is FQNEAQ in the germline V gene. Trimming stripped 0 bases from V and 2 bases from J, with 5 bases between. The CDR3, as DNA: TGTGCCAGCAGCTTAGCGGGGGCCTACGAGCAGTACTTC. Translation gives CASSLAGAYEQYF.

This chain links TRBV7-2 with TRBJ1-4, with TRBD1 matching over 7 bases. Germline V gives CDR1 SGHTA, CDR2 FQGNSA. There are 15 residues in the CDR3. Unmatched junction bases numbered 7, after V lost 1 base and J lost 8 bases. CDR3 in amino acids: CASSLGDRDDEKLFF. CDR3 bases: TGTGCCAGCAGCTTAGGTGACAGGGACGACGAAAAACTGTTTTTT.

The rearrangement uses TRBV15 and TRBJ2-2; 9 bases agree with TRBD2. The germline V gene has CDR1 LNHNV and CDR2 YYDKDF (reference sequence). The V and J ends lost 4 bases and 2 bases, in that order; junction bases with no gene match: 5. This CDR3 comprises 16 residues. CDR3 DNA: TGTGCCACCAGCAAGACTAGCGGATTAAACACCGGGGAGCTGTTTTTT. Translation: CATSKTSGLNTGELFF.

CDR3 DNA: TGTGCCAGCAGTCTAGGGGACCGCCCCTACGAGCAGTACTTC. Protein: CASSLGDRPYEQYF. The chain uses TRBV28 and TRBJ2-7; D could derive from TRBD1 or TRBD2 (5 bases each). The CDR3 spans 14 residues. The V end lost 5 bases, the J end lost 2 bases, and 13 bases lay between the germline ends. CDR1 MDHEN and CDR2 SYDVKM come from the germline V gene.

The V and J genes are TRBV5-1 and TRBJ2-6; D tentatively reads TRBD1 or TRBD2 (5 bases each). This CDR3 is built from 18 residues. V lost 1 base and J 0 bases, leaving 14 bases between the germline ends. Germline V CDR1 and CDR2: SGHRS, YFSETQ. CDR3: CASSLRAGTSSGANVLTF. The CDR3 bases are TGCGCCAGCAGCTTGCGGGCAGGGACCAGCTCTGGGGCCAACGTCCTGACTTTC.

The chain carries TRBV30 and TRBJ2-2; D unclear. The CDR3 runs 15 residues. V shed 1 base and J shed 0 bases, with 9 bases lying between them. The germline gives CDR1 GTSNPN, CDR2 SVGIG (reference sequence). CDR3 sequence: CAWSGASSNTGELFF. The CDR3 nucleotides are TGTGCCTGGAGTGGGGCGAGTTCGAACACCGGGGAGCTGTTTTTT.

The chain has TRBV5-1 and TRBJ2-2, with 8 bases aligning to TRBD1. The length of the CDR3 is 15 residues. Germline V CDR1 and CDR2: SGHRS, YFSETQ. V trimming: 0 bases; J trimming: 5 bases; junction bases outside the gene matches: 3. CDR3 sequence (DNA): TGCGCCAGCAGCTTGGTGAGGACAGGGACCGGGGAGCTGTTTTTT. Translated, it gives CASSLVRTGTGELFF.

This rearrangement joins TRBV30 to TRBJ1-2, with D tentatively TRBD1 (6 bases). The CDR3 has 13 residues. The germline gives CDR1 GTSNPN, CDR2 SVGIG (reference sequence). The V and J ends lost 2 bases and 7 bases respectively, with 14 bases between them. The CDR3 reads CAWSPGAGGGYTF. Here the CDR3 DNA reads TGTGCCTGGAGTCCGGGGGCGGGAGGTGGCTACACCTTC.

The V gene is TRBV5-6, the J gene TRBJ1-2; TRBD1 matches at 9 bases. V was clipped by 3 bases and J by 8 bases; unmatched bases: 8. In germline, CDR1 is SGHDT, CDR2 YYEEEE. The CDR3 spans 14 residues. CDR3 loop: CASSSGTGNWGYTF. The CDR3 DNA follows: TGTGCCAGCAGCTCCGGGACAGGGAATTGGGGCTACACCTTC. Complete variable domain (other parts from reference TRBV5-6 and TRBJ1-2): DAGVTQSPTHLIKTRGQQVTLRCSPKSGHDTVSWYQQALGQGPQFIFQYYEEEERQRGNFPDRFSGHQFPNYSSELNVNALLLGDSALYLCASSSGTGNWGYTFGSGTRLTVV.